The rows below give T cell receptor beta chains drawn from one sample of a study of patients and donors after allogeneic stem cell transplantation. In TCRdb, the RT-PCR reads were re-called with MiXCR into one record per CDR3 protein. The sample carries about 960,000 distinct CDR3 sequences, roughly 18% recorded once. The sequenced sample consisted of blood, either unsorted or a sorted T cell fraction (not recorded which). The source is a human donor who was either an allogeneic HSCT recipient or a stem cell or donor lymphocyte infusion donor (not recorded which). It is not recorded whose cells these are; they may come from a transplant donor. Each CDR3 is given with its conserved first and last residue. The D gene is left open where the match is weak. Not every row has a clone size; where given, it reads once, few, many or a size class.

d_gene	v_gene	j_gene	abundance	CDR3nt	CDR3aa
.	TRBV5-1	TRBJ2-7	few	TGCGCCAGCAGCTCCCGTAGCATAAGCTCCTACGAGCAGTACTTC	CASSSRSISSYEQYF
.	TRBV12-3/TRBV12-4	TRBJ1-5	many	TGTGCCAGCAGTCCCGTGAATCAGCCCCAGCATTTT	CASSPVNQPQHF
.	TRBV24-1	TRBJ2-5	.	TGTGCCACCAGTGATAGGACAAATTACCAAGAGACCCAGTACTTC	CATSDRTNYQETQYF
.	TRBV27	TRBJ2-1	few	TGTGCCAGCAGCCTAAAGGTGAATTCCTACAATGAGCAGTTCTTC	CASSLKVNSYNEQFF
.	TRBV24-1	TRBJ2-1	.	TGTGCCACCAGTGATTTGCAAGTTGGCTCCTACAATGAGCAGTTCTTC	CATSDLQVGSYNEQFF
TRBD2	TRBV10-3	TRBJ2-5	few	TGTGCCATCAGGGGGACTAGCGGGAGAAGGGAGCAAGAGACCCAGTACTTC	CAIRGTSGRREQETQYF
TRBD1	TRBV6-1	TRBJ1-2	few	TGTGCCAGCAGTCCGGGACAGGGCAGGGAGGGCTACACCTTC	CASSPGQGREGYTF
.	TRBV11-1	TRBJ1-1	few	TGTGCCAGCAGCTTAAGGAGTGTTCGGGGATCCGGGGAGGGAGAAGCTTTCTTT	CASSLRSVRGSGEGEAFF
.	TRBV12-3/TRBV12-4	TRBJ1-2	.	TGTGCCAGCAGTTTTCATACTAACTATGGCTACACCTTC	CASSFHTNYGYTF
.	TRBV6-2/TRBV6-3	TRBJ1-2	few	TGTGCCAGCGTCGTTCGTCCATCTTCTAACTATGGCTACACCTTC	CASVVRPSSNYGYTF
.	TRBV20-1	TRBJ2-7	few	TGCAGTGCTAGAGATCCCCCACTGTCCGGGGAGCAGTACTTC	CSARDPPLSGEQYF
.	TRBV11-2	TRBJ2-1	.	TGTGCCAGCAGCTTAGTAGGACTATTAAATTACAATGAGCAGTTCTTC	CASSLVGLLNYNEQFF
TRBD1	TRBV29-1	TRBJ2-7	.	TGCAGCGTTGAAAGCCGCCGGACAGGTAGCTCCTACGAGCAGTACTTC	CSVESRRTGSSYEQYF
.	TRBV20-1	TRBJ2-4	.	TGCAGTGCTCGCCAGGGTTCGTGGAACATTCAGTACTTC	CSARQGSWNIQYF
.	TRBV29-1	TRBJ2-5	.	TGCAGCGTCCTAAGGCCCAGACAAGGAGTTGAGACCCAGTACTTC	CSVLRPRQGVETQYF
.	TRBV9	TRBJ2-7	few	TGTGCCAGCAGCGTAGGGAGCCGACCCTCCTACGAGCAGTACTTC	CASSVGSRPSYEQYF
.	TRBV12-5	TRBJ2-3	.	TGTGCTAGTGGTTTGGTGAGGGGGGATCCTAGCACAGATACGCAGTATTTT	CASGLVRGDPSTDTQYF
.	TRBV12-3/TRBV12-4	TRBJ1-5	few	TGTGCCAGCAGTTCAGATCCCCCGGTGGGCAATCAGCCCCAGCATTTT	CASSSDPPVGNQPQHF
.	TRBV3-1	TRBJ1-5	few	TGTGCCAGCAGCCGGGACTTTAGCAATCAGCCCCAGCATTTT	CASSRDFSNQPQHF
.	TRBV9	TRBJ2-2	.	TGTGCCAGCACAGGGTCATCCGGGGAGCTGTTTTTT	CASTGSSGELFF
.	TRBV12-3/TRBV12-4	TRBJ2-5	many	TGTGCCAGCAGTCCCGGGACTCCCGGGGCCCAGTACTTC	CASSPGTPGAQYF
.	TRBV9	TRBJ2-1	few	TGTGCCAGCAGCATCACAGGAAACAATGAGCAGTTCTTC	CASSITGNNEQFF
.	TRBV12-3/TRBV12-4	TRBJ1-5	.	TGTGCCAGCAGTGGGGGGGCTCTTGGGAGCAATCAGCCCCAGCATTTT	CASSGGALGSNQPQHF
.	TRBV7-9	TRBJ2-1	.	TGTGCCAGCAGCTTAGCGGGAGCCACTTCGGATGAGCAGTTCTTC	CASSLAGATSDEQFF
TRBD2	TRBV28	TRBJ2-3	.	TGTGCCATGAGCGGGGGGCGCACAGATACGCAGTATTTT	CAMSGGRTDTQYF
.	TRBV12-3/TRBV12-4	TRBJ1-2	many	TGTGCCAGCAGTCGGAACTATGGCTACACCTTC	CASSRNYGYTF
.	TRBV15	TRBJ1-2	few	TGTGCCACCAGCAGACAGGGTAGCGTCTATGGCTACACCTTC	CATSRQGSVYGYTF
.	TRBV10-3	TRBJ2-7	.	TGTGCCATCAGTACAGGTCAGGGGGGGTACGAGCAGTACTTC	CAISTGQGGYEQYF
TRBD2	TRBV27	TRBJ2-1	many	TGTGCCAGCAGTTGGGGGGGCTCCTACAATGAGCAGTTCTTC	CASSWGGSYNEQFF
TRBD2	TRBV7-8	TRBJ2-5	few	TGTGCCAGCAGCTCTAGCGGGAGTGGCGTGGAGACCCAGTACTTC	CASSSSGSGVETQYF
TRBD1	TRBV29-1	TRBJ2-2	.	TGCAGCGTCGCCGGACAGGGGGGGATGAACACCGGGGAGCTGTTTTTT	CSVAGQGGMNTGELFF
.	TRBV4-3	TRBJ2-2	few	TGCGCCAGCAGCCACGCATCCGGGTCTACTAACACCGGGGAGCTGTTTTTT	CASSHASGSTNTGELFF
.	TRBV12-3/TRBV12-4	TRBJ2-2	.	TGTGCCAGCAGTACCCCCCTCTTAACTACCGGGGAGCTGTTTTTT	CASSTPLLTTGELFF
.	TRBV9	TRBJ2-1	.	TGTGCCAGCAGCGTAGGTGGGGACCTCTTTGGTGAGCAGTTCTTC	CASSVGGDLFGEQFF
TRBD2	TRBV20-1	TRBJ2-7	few	TGCAGTGCTAGTAGCGGGAATTCCTACGAGCAGTACTTC	CSASSGNSYEQYF
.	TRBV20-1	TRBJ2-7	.	TGCAGTGCTAGAGTCGACCGAAGTTACGAGCAGTACTTC	CSARVDRSYEQYF
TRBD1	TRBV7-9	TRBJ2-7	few	TGTGCCAGCAGCCGGACAGGGAAATCCTACGAGCAGTACTTC	CASSRTGKSYEQYF
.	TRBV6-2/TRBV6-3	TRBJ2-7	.	TGTGCCAGCAGTTATGACAGGCCCCCCTTTGGCTACGAGCAGTACTTC	CASSYDRPPFGYEQYF
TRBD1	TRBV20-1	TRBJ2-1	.	TGCAGTGCTCAAGGCGGACAGGGTAGCAATGAGCAGTTCTTC	CSAQGGQGSNEQFF
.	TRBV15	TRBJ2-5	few	TGTGCCACCAGCAGCTCAAAGGAGGGGGTAGGAGAGACCCAGTACTTC	CATSSSKEGVGETQYF
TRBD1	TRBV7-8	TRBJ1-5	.	TGTGCCAGCAGCTTGGACAGGGATGGCAATCAGCCCCAGCATTTT	CASSLDRDGNQPQHF
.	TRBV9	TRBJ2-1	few	TGTGCCAGCAGCGTAGAATCCTGGAACAATGAGCAGTTCTTC	CASSVESWNNEQFF
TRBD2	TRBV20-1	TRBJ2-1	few	TGCAGTGCTAGAGATGAGCGGGGGCCCCTCAATGAGCAGTTCTTC	CSARDERGPLNEQFF
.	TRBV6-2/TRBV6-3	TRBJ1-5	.	TGTGCCAGCAGTTACGGGGCGGACGTTAATCAGCCCCAGCATTTT	CASSYGADVNQPQHF
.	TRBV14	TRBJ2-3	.	TGTGCCAGCAGCTTGATTGGGGCCTCAGATACGCAGTATTTT	CASSLIGASDTQYF
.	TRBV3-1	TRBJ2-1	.	TGTGCCAGCAGCCGCTATTCGGGAAAGCGTAGCATCGATGAGCAGTTCTTC	CASSRYSGKRSIDEQFF
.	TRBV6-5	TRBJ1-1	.	TGTGCCAGCAGTTATTCACAGCTGAGGAACACTGAAGCTTTCTTT	CASSYSQLRNTEAFF
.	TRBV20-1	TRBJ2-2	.	TGCAGTGCCCGAAGATGGGCACCGACTACCGGGGAGCTGTTTTTT	CSARRWAPTTGELFF
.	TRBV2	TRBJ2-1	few	TGTGCCAGCAGTCCAACTCCGGGACCCGGCTCCTACAATGAGCAGTTCTTC	CASSPTPGPGSYNEQFF
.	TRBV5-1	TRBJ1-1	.	TGCGCCAGCAGCGCCTATCCAGGCAGCCGAAGCACTGAAGCTTTCTTT	CASSAYPGSRSTEAFF
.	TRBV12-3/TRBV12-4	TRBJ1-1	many	TGTGCCAGCAGTTTTGATGGGGCGCCGGTCACTGAAGCTTTCTTT	CASSFDGAPVTEAFF
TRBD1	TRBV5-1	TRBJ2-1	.	TGCGCCAGCATGAAGACAGGGAGCTCCTACAATGAGCAGTTCTTC	CASMKTGSSYNEQFF
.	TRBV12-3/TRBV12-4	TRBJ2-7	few	TGTGCCAGCAGTATCCGATTGAATGAGCAGTACTTC	CASSIRLNEQYF
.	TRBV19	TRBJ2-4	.	TGTGCCAGTAGTATAGCGGGGGCCTTCCTCGCCAAAAACATTCAGTACTTC	CASSIAGAFLAKNIQYF